This TCR beta chain appears in the sequencing data of a study of preoperative IRX-2 immunotherapy in early breast cancer. Libraries were prepared by immunoSEQ multiplex PCR; TCRdb keeps only in-frame clonotypes and omits some of them. In the table there are about 34,000 clones, roughly 96% of which are singletons. The germline V gene has CDR1 SNHLY and CDR2 FYNNEI. The CDR3 is made up of 12 amino acids. The ends were cut back, 6 bases at V and 13 bases at J, with 16 bases in the middle. Documented treatment: preoperative locoregional IRX-2 cytokine immunotherapy. Sample collection was performed from a patient treated with IRX-2 immunotherapy. The rearrangement joins TRBV2 to TRBJ2-1; no firm D call. This sequence originates from a human donor with breast cancer. DNA for the CDR3: TGTGCCAGCAGGACCCCCAAAGCTCTTCAGTTCTTC. It translates to CASRTPKALQFF.